This T cell receptor beta chain was identified during a study of molecular identifiers for immune sequencing clone quantification. In preparing bulk TCR libraries, previously described methods and listed TCR primers were used. Each CDR3 protein gets one entry after TCRdb re-called the PCR reads with MiXCR. The sample shows around 480,000 distinct CDR3 sequences, 25% of them seen only once. The CDR3 runs to 17 residues. Germline V gene sequence: CDR1 LGHNT, CDR2 FRNRAP. V shed 0 bases and J 4 bases; nucleotides not matched to a gene: 9. The source of this sequence is a human donor in good health. Some libraries in this study had Jurkat cell RNA spiked in. The V and J genes are TRBV12-5 and TRBJ1-1; TRBD1 matches 9 bases. Sequencing was done on a sample of naive CD8+ T cells from blood, with Jurkat cell RNA spiked in. Documented subset: FACS-sorted CD8+CD4-CCR7+CD45RA+ naive T cells. For the CDR3, the DNA is TGTGCTAGTGGTTTGGTGGGACAGGGAGGGATAAGCACTGAAGCTTTCTTT. This codes for CASGLVGQGGISTEAFF.